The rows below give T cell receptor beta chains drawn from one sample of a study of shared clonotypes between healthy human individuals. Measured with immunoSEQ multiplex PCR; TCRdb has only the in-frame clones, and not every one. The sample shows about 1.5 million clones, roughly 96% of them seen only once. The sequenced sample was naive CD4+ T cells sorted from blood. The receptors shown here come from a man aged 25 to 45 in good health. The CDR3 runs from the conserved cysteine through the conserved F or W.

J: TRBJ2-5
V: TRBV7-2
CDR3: CASSRASGSQETQYF

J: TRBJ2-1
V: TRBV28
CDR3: CASSVPVYNEQFF

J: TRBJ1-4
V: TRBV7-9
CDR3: CASSLASLRQGGEKLFF

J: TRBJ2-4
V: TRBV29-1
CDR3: CSATGGVNHIQYF

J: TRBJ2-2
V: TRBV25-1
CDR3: CASLGSSGTNTGELFF

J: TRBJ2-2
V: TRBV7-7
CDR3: CASSRGLAEGGTGELFF

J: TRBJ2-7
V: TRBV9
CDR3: CASSVQGGYEQYF

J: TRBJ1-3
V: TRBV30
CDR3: CAWRPASGNTIYF

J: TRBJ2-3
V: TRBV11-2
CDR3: CASSFSTDTQYF

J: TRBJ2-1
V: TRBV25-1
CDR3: CASSEASMGFF

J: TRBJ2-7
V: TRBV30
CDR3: CACNQGTHEQYF

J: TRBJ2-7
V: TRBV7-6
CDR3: CASSKDRDYEQYF

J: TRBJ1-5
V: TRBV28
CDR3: CASRLTGDQPQHF

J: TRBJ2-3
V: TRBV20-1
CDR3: CSAITDTQYF

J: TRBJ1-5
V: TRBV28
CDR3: CASSLGQGVRQNQPQHF

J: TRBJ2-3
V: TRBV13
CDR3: CASSPSPSTDTQYF

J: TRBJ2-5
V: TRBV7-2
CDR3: CASSRTGPKTQYF

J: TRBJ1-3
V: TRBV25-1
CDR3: CASSEPGGNTIYF

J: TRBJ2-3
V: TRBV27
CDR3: CASSLGSLGTTDTQYF

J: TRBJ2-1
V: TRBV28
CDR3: CASNPLGQGYNEQFF

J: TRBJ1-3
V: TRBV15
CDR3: CATSRQPRKGAGNTIYF

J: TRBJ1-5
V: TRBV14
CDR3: CASSQEHGGNQPQHF

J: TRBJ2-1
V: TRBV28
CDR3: CASSQRSSGLFYNEQFF

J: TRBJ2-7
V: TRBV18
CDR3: CASSPDQSLREQYF

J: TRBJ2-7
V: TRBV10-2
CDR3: CASPWSGGFSYEQYF

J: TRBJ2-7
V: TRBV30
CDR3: CAWTTGQGPYEQYF

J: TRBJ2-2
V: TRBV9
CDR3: CASSRGPGTGELFF

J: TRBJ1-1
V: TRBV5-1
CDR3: CASSLAGGTIEAFF

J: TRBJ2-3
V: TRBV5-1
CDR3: CASSLLADTQYF

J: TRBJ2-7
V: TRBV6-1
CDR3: CASGTGDGRYEQYF